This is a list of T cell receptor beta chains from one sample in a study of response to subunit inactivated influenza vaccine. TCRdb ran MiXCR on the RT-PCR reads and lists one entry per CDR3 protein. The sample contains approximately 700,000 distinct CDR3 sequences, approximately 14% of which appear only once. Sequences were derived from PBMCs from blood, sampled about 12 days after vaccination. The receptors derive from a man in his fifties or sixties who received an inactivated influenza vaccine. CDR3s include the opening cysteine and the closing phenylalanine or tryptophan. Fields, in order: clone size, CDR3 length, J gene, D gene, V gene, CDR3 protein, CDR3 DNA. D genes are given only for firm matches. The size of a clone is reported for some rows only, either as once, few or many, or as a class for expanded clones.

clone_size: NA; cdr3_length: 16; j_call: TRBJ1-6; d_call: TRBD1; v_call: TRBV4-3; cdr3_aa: CASSRTGTEYISPLHF; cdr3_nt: TGCGCCAGCAGCCGAACCGGGACAGAGTATATTTCACCCCTCCACTTT
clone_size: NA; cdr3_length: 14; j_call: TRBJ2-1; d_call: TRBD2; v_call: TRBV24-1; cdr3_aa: CATRGTSGVYEQFF; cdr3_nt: TGTGCCACCAGGGGGACTAGCGGGGTCTATGAGCAGTTCTTC
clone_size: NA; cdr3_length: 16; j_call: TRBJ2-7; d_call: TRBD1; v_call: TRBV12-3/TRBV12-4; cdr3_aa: CASSLRGQGLGYEQYF; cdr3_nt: TGTGCCAGCAGTTTAAGAGGACAGGGGTTGGGGTACGAGCAGTACTTC
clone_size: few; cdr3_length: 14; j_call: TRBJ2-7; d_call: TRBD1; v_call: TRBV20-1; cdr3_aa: CSANPRTGLDEQYF; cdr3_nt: TGCAGTGCTAATCCCAGGACAGGGTTAGACGAGCAGTACTTC
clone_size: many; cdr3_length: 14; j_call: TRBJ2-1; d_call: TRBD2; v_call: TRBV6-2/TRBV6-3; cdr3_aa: CASVLAGGLNEQFF; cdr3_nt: TGTGCCAGCGTCCTAGCGGGAGGGCTTAATGAGCAGTTCTTC
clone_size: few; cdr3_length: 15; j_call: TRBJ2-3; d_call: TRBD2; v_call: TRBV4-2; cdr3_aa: CASSQVGGRTDTQYF; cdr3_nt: TGTGCCAGCAGCCAAGTCGGCGGGAGGACAGATACGCAGTATTTT
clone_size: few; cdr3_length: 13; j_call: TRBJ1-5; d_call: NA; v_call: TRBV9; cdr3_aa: CASSVATDQPQHF; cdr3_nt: TGTGCCAGCAGCGTAGCTACGGATCAGCCCCAGCATTTT
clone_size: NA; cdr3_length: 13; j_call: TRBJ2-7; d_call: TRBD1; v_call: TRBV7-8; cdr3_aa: CASSLGQGIGQYF; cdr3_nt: TGTGCCAGCAGCTTGGGACAGGGGATCGGGCAGTACTTC
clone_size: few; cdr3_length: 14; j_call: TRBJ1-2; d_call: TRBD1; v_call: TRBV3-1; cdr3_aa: CASSQAGGDYGYTF; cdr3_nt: TGTGCCAGCAGCCAAGCAGGGGGCGACTATGGCTACACCTTC
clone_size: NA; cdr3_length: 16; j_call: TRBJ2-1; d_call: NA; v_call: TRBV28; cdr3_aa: CASRMWADSSYNEQFF; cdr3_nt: TGTGCCAGCAGGATGTGGGCCGACAGCTCCTACAATGAGCAGTTCTTC
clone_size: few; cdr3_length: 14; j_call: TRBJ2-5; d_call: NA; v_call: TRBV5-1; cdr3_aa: CASSLALGPETQYF; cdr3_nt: TGCGCCAGCAGCTTGGCCTTGGGACCAGAGACCCAGTACTTC
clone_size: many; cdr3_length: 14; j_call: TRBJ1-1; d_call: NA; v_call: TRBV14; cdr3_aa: CASSQVTGGTEAFF; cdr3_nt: TGTGCCAGCAGCCAAGTTACCGGGGGGACTGAAGCTTTCTTT
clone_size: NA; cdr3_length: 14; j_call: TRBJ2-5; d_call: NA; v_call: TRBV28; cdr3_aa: CASSSPIYQETQYF; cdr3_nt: TGTGCCAGCAGTTCCCCGATATACCAAGAGACCCAGTACTTC
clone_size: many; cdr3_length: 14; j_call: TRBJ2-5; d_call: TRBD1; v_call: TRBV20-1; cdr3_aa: CSAMDRGGRETQYF; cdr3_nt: TGCAGTGCAATGGACAGGGGAGGGAGGGAGACCCAGTACTTC
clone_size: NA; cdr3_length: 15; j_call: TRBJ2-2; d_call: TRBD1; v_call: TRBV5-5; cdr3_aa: CASSLRQGFTGELFF; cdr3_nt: TGTGCCAGCAGCTTACGACAGGGTTTTACCGGGGAGCTGTTTTTT
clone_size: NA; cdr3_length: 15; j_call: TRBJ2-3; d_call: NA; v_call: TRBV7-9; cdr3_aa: CASSLAGVRSDTQYF; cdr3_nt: TGTGCCAGCAGCTTAGCCGGAGTGAGGTCAGATACGCAGTATTTT
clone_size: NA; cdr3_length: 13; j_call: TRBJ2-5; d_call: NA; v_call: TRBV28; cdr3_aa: CASSVWGEETQYF; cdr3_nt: TGTGCCAGCAGTGTCTGGGGGGAAGAGACCCAGTACTTC
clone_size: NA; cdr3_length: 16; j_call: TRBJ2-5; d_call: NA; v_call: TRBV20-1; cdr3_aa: CCARDLGRGFGETQYF; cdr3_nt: TGCTGTGCTAGAGATCTGGGCAGGGGTTTTGGGGAGACCCAGTACTTC
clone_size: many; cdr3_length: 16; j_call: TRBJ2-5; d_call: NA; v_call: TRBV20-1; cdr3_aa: CSARDLLGTNQETQYF; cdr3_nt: TGCAGTGCTAGAGATCTGCTAGGAACAAACCAAGAGACCCAGTACTTC
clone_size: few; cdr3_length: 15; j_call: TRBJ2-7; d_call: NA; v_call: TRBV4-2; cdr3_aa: CASSQPHREPGVQYF; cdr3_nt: TGTGCCAGCAGCCAACCGCACCGCGAGCCTGGGGTGCAGTACTTC
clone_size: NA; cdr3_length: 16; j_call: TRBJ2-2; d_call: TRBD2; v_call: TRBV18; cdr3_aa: CASSPLEREMSGELFF; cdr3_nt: TGTGCCAGCTCACCACTCGAGCGGGAGATGTCCGGGGAGCTGTTTTTT
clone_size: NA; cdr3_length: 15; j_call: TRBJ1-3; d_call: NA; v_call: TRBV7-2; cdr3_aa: CASSLVSLSGNTIYF; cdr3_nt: TGTGCCAGCAGCTTAGTTAGCCTTTCTGGAAACACCATATATTTT